This TCR beta chain appears in the sequencing data of a study of T cell responses to AZD1222 COVID-19 vaccine. The CDR3 totals 14 residues. Germline CDR1 is MNHEY and CDR2 is SVGAGI. Deletions cut 7 bases from V and 2 bases from J, with 11 bases between. Libraries were prepared by immunoSEQ multiplex PCR; TCRdb keeps only in-frame clonotypes and omits some of them. The data hold roughly 160,000 clones, with about 92% observed a single time. The material sequenced was peripheral blood, taken on day 0 of MenACWY control vaccination. The chain joins TRBV6-5 to TRBJ1-4, with D unclear. This receptor was obtained from an adult in good health. CDR3: CASTAMGTNEKLFF. The CDR3 nucleotides are TGTGCCAGCACCGCAATGGGTACTAATGAAAAACTGTTTTTT.